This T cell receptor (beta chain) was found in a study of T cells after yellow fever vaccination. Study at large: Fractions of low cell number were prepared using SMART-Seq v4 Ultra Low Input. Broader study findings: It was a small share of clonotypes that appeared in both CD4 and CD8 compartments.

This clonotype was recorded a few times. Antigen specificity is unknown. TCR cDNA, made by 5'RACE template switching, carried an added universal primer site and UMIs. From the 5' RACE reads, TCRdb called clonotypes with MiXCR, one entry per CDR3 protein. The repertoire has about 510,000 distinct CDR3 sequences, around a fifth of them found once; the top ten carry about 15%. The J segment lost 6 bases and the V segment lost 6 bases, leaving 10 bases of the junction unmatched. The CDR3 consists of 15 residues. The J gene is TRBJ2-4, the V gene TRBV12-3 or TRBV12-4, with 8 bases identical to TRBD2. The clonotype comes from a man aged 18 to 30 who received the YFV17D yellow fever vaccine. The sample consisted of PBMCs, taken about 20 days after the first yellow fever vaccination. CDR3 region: CASRLSGGGANIQYF. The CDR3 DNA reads TGTGCCAGCAGGCTAAGCGGGGGCGGCGCAAACATTCAGTACTTC.